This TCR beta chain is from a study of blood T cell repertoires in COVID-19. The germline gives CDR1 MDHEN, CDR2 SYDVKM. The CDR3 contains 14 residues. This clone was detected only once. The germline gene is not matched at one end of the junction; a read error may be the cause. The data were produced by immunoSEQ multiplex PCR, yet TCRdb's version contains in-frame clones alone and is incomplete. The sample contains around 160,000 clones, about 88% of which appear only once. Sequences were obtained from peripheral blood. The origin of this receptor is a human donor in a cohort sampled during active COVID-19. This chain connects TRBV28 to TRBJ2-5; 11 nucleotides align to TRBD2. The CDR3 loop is CASSATSGRSPRDF. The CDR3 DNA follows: TGTGCCAGCAGTGCAACTAGCGGGAGAAGCCCACGGGACTTC.